These 18 T cell receptor beta chains share one sample of origin, sequenced in a study of persistence of HIV-infected CD4 T cells. Cells were stimulated with overlapping HIV-1 Gag 15-mer peptides. Sorting selected CD4+ T cells upregulating both CD40 ligand and CD69. Sequencing used immunoSEQ version 4 in survey mode. Profiled with immunoSEQ multiplex PCR; TCRdb holds only in-frame clones, not every one. The data contain about 30,000 clones, roughly 71% of them seen just once; the ten biggest clones take up 1.4%. No antigen has been identified for these receptors. The starting material was CD4+ T cells sorted from PBMCs after approximately 20-hour stimulation, obtained from a patient who received antiretroviral therapy. These receptors were taken from an adult man with HIV who was CMV-seropositive.

This chain joins TRBV7-2 and TRBJ2-7; D remains unclear. V lost 1 base to trimming and J lost 3 bases, with 10 bases between them. Germline V gene data show CDR1 as SGHTA and CDR2 as FQGNSA. There are 14 residues in the CDR3. CDR3 protein: CASSLVVGDYEQYF. CDR3 DNA sequence: TGTGCCAGCAGCTTAGTGGTTGGAGACTACGAGCAGTACTTC.

The rearrangement joins TRBV2 to TRBJ1-1; no firm D call. The CDR3 sequence is 11 residues long. The V and J ends lost 3 bases and 9 bases respectively, with 8 bases between them. Germline V lookup: CDR1 SNHLY, CDR2 FYNNEI. This CDR3 reads CASSETYQAFF. The CDR3 DNA sequence: TGTGCCAGCAGTGAGACCTACCAAGCTTTCTTT.

V usage is TRBV11-3 and J usage is TRBJ2-1; D gene unclear. Germline CDR1 is SGHNT and CDR2 is YENEEA. CDR3 length: 11 amino acids. Trimming pared 4 bases from V and 10 bases from J, leaving 8 bases between. DNA of the CDR3: TGTGCCAGCAGCTCAAAGGACGAGCAGTTCTTC. Encoded protein: CASSSKDEQFF.

This clone was seen once. The V call is TRBV29-1, the J call TRBJ1-1, with D perhaps matching TRBD1 (5 bases). This CDR3 is 12 amino acids long. The germline gives CDR1 SQVTM, CDR2 ANQGSEA. Trimming stripped 6 bases from V and 4 bases from J, with 12 bases between. The CDR3, as DNA: TGCAGCGTCACCTCGGGGGTCACTGAAGCTTTCTTT. Protein sequence: CSVTSGVTEAFF.

This chain joins TRBV6-4 and TRBJ2-3; TRBD2 matches at 8 bases. V trimming: 5 bases; J trimming: 6 bases; junction bases outside the gene matches: 10. CDR1 and CDR2 from the germline V gene are MRHNA and SNTAGT. CDR3 length equals 15 residues. The CDR3 DNA sequence: TGTGCCAGCAGTCCGCAAGGCGGGGGGATTGATACGCAGTATTTT. Its translation is CASSPQGGGIDTQYF.

The chain combines TRBV11-3 with TRBJ2-6; D may be TRBD1 (6 bases). The CDR3 covers 15 residues. V lost 5 bases to trimming and J lost 1 base, with 9 bases between them. The V gene's germline CDR1 is SGHNT and CDR2 YENEEA. The DNA of the CDR3 is TGTGCCAGCAGCCCACAGGGATCTGGGGCCAACGTCCTGACTTTC. This codes for CASSPQGSGANVLTF.

The chain uses TRBV3-1 (or the pseudogene TRBV3-2) and TRBJ2-2; D call uncertain. Trimming pared 2 bases from V and 8 bases from J, leaving 6 bases between. This CDR3 comprises 12 residues. Germline loops: CDR1 LGHDT, CDR2 YNNKEL (reference sequence). DNA for the CDR3: TGTGCCAGCAGCCAAACTGAAGGGGAGCTGTTTTTT. Protein: CASSQTEGELFF.

The CDR3 nucleotides read TGTGCCAGCAGTGAACCGGGGTTAATCTATGGCTACACCTTC. The encoded protein is CASSEPGLIYGYTF. The chain employs TRBV25-1 and TRBJ1-2; D call uncertain. Looked up from germline, CDR1 is MGHDK and CDR2 is SYGVNS. The CDR3 runs 14 residues. Deletions cut 2 bases from V and 4 bases from J, with 11 bases between.

The J gene is TRBJ2-7, the V gene TRBV28; D unresolved. The CDR3 is made up of 11 amino acids. V dropped 3 bases and J dropped 6 bases, with 6 bases sitting between them. The germline gives CDR1 MDHEN, CDR2 SYDVKM. CDR3 sequence: CASSLGFEQYF. The CDR3 bases are TGTGCCAGCAGTTTGGGGTTCGAGCAGTACTTC.

V is TRBV6-5 and J is TRBJ1-1; 7 positions agree with TRBD1. This CDR3 has 14 amino acids. Germline values: CDR1 MNHEY, CDR2 SVGAGI. The junction had 11 bases not matched to a gene; V was cut back by 10 bases and J by 3 bases. CDR3 sequence reads: CATKQRDSHTEAFF. DNA for the CDR3: TGTGCCACCAAGCAAAGGGACAGCCACACTGAAGCTTTCTTT.

The CDR3 sequence is CASSYAVGEAFF. The CDR3 bases are TGTGCCAGCAGTTACGCAGTGGGTGAAGCTTTCTTT. The rearrangement uses TRBV6-5 and TRBJ1-1; no definite D call. The germline V gene encodes CDR1 MNHEY and CDR2 SVGAGI. V was trimmed by 2 bases and J by 7 bases, leaving 8 bases between them. The CDR3 is 12 amino acids.

This clone showed up just a few times. The chain recombines TRBV6-5 with TRBJ1-1; D possibly corresponds to TRBD1 (6 bases). Germline V gene lookup returns CDR1 MNHEY and CDR2 SVGAGI. The CDR3 sequence is 13 residues long. V lost 2 bases and J lost 5, with 9 bases in between. The CDR3 loop reads CASSYQGRTEAFF. In DNA, the CDR3 is TGTGCCAGCAGTTACCAGGGGAGGACTGAAGCTTTCTTT.

The V gene is TRBV4-1, the J gene TRBJ1-2; D is uncertain. Trimming took 0 bases from V and 4 from J, leaving 15 bases between them. The CDR3 consists of 16 residues. Germline V CDR1 and CDR2: MGHRA, YSYEKL. CDR3 in amino acids: CASSQDRGRLPYGYTF. The DNA of the CDR3 is TGCGCCAGCAGCCAAGATAGAGGGCGGCTCCCCTATGGCTACACCTTC.

This rearrangement joins TRBV5-4 to TRBJ2-7, with 10 bases that match TRBD2. This CDR3 has 13 amino acids. Germline trimming cut 4 bases from V and 6 bases from J; bases unmatched to any gene: 4. CDR1 is SGHNT, CDR2 YYREEE, per germline (reference sequence). In DNA form, the CDR3 reads TGTGCCAGCAGCCCCAGGACTAGCGGCGAGCAGTACTTC. This codes for CASSPRTSGEQYF.

J is TRBJ1-1 and V is TRBV6-5; TRBD1 is a possible D gene (5 bases). Trimming removed 4 bases from V and 3 bases from J, with 18 bases in between. Germline V gives CDR1 MNHEY, CDR2 SVGAGI. This CDR3 is built from 16 residues. CDR3 DNA sequence: TGTGCCAGCAGTTCCCCGACACGGGAAGGGGACACTGAAGCTTTCTTT. Protein product: CASSSPTREGDTEAFF.

This rearrangement joins TRBV19 to TRBJ2-3; D remains ambiguous. Germline lookup yields CDR1 LNHDA and CDR2 SQIVND (reference sequence). The CDR3 totals 15 residues. The V and J ends lost 2 bases and 4 bases respectively, with 13 bases between them. CDR3 sequence (DNA): TGTGCCAGTAGTATAACAACCGTAGGGTCAGATACGCAGTATTTT. It is translated as CASSITTVGSDTQYF.

The chain links TRBV18 to TRBJ2-7; D may be TRBD1 (5 bases). This CDR3 spans 15 amino acids. V lost 3 bases and J lost 1, with 13 bases in between. The germline CDR1 and CDR2 sequences are KGHSH and LQKENI. CDR3 DNA sequence: TGTGCCAGCTCACCGAGACAGTCTTCATCCTACGAGCAGTACTTC. This sequence encodes CASSPRQSSSYEQYF.

The V and J genes are TRBV5-1 and TRBJ2-2; TRBD2 aligns across 7 bases. V lost 5 bases to trimming and J lost 4 bases; unmatched junction nucleotides: 8. The CDR3 extends over 15 amino acids. The germline gives CDR1 SGHRS, CDR2 YFSETQ. CDR3 bases: TGCGCCAGCAGAACCGGGACGGGGGGCACCGGGGAGCTGTTTTTT. Amino acid sequence: CASRTGTGGTGELFF.